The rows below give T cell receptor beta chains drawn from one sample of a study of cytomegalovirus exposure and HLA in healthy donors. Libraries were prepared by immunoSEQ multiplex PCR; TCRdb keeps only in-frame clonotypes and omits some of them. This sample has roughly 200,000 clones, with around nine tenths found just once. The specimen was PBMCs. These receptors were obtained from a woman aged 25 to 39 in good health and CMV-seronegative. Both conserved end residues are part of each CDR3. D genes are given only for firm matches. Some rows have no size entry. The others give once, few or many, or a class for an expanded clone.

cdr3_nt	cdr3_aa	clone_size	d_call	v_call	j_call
TGCGCCAGCAGCCGAACTAGCGGGAGCTCCTACGAGCAGTACTTC	CASSRTSGSSYEQYF	few	TRBD2	TRBV4-1	TRBJ2-7
TGTGCCAGCAGCCAAGCGAGTCAGGCAACTAATGAAAAACTGTTTTTT	CASSQASQATNEKLFF	.	.	TRBV4-2	TRBJ1-4
TGTGCCAGCAGTTTTAGTTGGTCCTACGAGCAGTACTTC	CASSFSWSYEQYF	.	.	TRBV28	TRBJ2-7
TGCAGCGTGACTAGCGAGAGCACCGGGGAGCTGTTTTTT	CSVTSESTGELFF	.	TRBD2	TRBV29-1	TRBJ2-2
TGTGCCTACACCGAGGCAGCGGACTACGAGCAGTACTTC	CAYTEAADYEQYF	.	.	TRBV30	TRBJ2-7
TGTGCCAGCAGCCCGAACCCGGGCTCTGGGGCCAACGTCCTGACTTTC	CASSPNPGSGANVLTF	.	.	TRBV11-2	TRBJ2-6
TGTGCCAGCAGTTCAACAGGGCGCAATCAGCCCCAGCATTTT	CASSSTGRNQPQHF	.	.	TRBV28	TRBJ1-5
TGTGCCAGCAGCTTAGGGCGGGGGGGTGAGCAGTACTTC	CASSLGRGGEQYF	few	TRBD2	TRBV11-2	TRBJ2-7
TGCAGCGTTGAAGCGGGAGGTCCCTCTGGGGCCAACGTCCTGACTTTC	CSVEAGGPSGANVLTF	.	TRBD2	TRBV29-1	TRBJ2-6
TGCGCCAGCAGCTTGGTAGCTAGCGGGAGATTTTGGATCTTC	CASSLVASGRFWIF	.	TRBD2	TRBV5-1	TRBJ2-1
TGTGCCAGCAGCTTAAACCAGGGGAGGGTCGGCGAGCAGTACTTC	CASSLNQGRVGEQYF	.	.	TRBV7-6	TRBJ2-7
TGTGCCAGCAGTTTATCGGGCAGGATCAGCAATCAGCCCCAGCATTTT	CASSLSGRISNQPQHF	.	.	TRBV27	TRBJ1-5
TGTGCCAGCAGTGGCAGGGGGCGCTTGTACGAGCAGTACTTC	CASSGRGRLYEQYF	.	TRBD1	TRBV5-5	TRBJ2-7
TGTGCCAGCCAAGCCTCCTTAGACACAGGGGGCGGAGAGACCCAGTACTTC	CASQASLDTGGGETQYF	.	TRBD1	TRBV14	TRBJ2-5
TGTGCCAGCAGTGGTTTCGGCGGGATACAAGAGACCCAGTACTTC	CASSGFGGIQETQYF	.	.	TRBV6-1	TRBJ2-5
TGTGCCAGTAATCCAGGACTAGCGCTTACTGGGGAGCAGTTCTTC	CASNPGLALTGEQFF	.	TRBD2	TRBV19	TRBJ2-1
TGTGCCAGTAGTAGGGGAGTCGGGGAGCTGTTTTTT	CASSRGVGELFF	.	.	TRBV19	TRBJ2-2
TGTGCCAGCAGTCCTCAGGGGGGCAATCAGCCCCAGCATTTT	CASSPQGGNQPQHF	.	TRBD1	TRBV6-1	TRBJ1-5
TGCAGCGTTGTTTTTGATTACCTGAGGACTGAAGCTTTCTTT	CSVVFDYLRTEAFF	.	.	TRBV29-1	TRBJ1-1
TGTGCCAGCAGTCCCTCTGGCCGGGGGGGCCGGAATGAGCAGTTCTTC	CASSPSGRGGRNEQFF	.	TRBD2	TRBV2	TRBJ2-1
TGTGCCAGCAGTGACAATATGCGCGAGCAGTACTTC	CASSDNMREQYF	.	.	TRBV6-1	TRBJ2-7
TGTGCCAGCAGCTTAGGTGTCACGGGAGATACGCAGTATTTT	CASSLGVTGDTQYF	few	.	TRBV11-3	TRBJ2-3
TGTGCCAGCAGTTATGGAGGGTTTCACTCCTACAATGAGCAGTTCTTC	CASSYGGFHSYNEQFF	.	.	TRBV27	TRBJ2-1
TGTGCCAGCAGCCTCCCCCAACGGGTAGCTGGAAACACCATATATTTT	CASSLPQRVAGNTIYF	.	.	TRBV11-1	TRBJ1-3
TGCAGCGTTGCTGTGGCGGGAAGCACAGATACGCAGTATTTT	CSVAVAGSTDTQYF	once	.	TRBV29-1	TRBJ2-3
TGTGCCAGCAGCCCCGGCAGCGGCAGCTACGAGCAGTACTTC	CASSPGSGSYEQYF	.	.	TRBV7-2	TRBJ2-7
TGTGCCAGCAGCCGTGATGGGGGGGGCTACAATGAGCAGTTCTTC	CASSRDGGGYNEQFF	.	TRBD2	TRBV7-3	TRBJ2-1
TGTGCCAGCAGTTACGACAGGGGGAACACTGAAGCTTTCTTT	CASSYDRGNTEAFF	.	TRBD1	TRBV6-6	TRBJ1-1
TGTGCCAGCACTTTTTCCAATCGGGCCTACAATGAGCAGTTCTTC	CASTFSNRAYNEQFF	.	.	TRBV18	TRBJ2-1
TGCGCCAGCAGCCCGTCGGGGGGAGAGACCGGGGAGCTGTTTTTT	CASSPSGGETGELFF	few	TRBD2	TRBV5-1	TRBJ2-2
TGTGCCAGCTCATCCAGGGGAGACACTGAAGCTTTCTTT	CASSSRGDTEAFF	.	.	TRBV18	TRBJ1-1
TGCAGTGCTAGGGCCAGCTACGAGCAGTACTTC	CSARASYEQYF	.	.	TRBV20-1	TRBJ2-7
TGTGCCAGCAGTGGGGACAGGGACTCATATGGCTACACCTTC	CASSGDRDSYGYTF	.	TRBD1	TRBV6-5	TRBJ1-2
TGCGCCAGCAGGTGGAGCCCCAATGGGGAGCAGTTCTTC	CASRWSPNGEQFF	.	.	TRBV5-1	TRBJ2-1
TGTGCCAGCAGCTCCCGGGACAGTCAAGAGACCCAGTACTTC	CASSSRDSQETQYF	.	TRBD1	TRBV7-9	TRBJ2-5
TGTGCCAGCAGCTTAGAGGGACTAGCGGGCCCTAGCTCCTACGAGCAGTACTTC	CASSLEGLAGPSSYEQYF	few	TRBD2	TRBV7-8	TRBJ2-7
TGTGCCAGCAGGCCGACTGGAAGCTCCTACAATGAGCAGTTCTTC	CASRPTGSSYNEQFF	.	.	TRBV6-5	TRBJ2-1
TGTGCCAGCAGTTTTTCCCAAGGACAGGGCGGTGGCTACACCTTC	CASSFSQGQGGGYTF	.	TRBD1	TRBV28	TRBJ1-2
TGTGCCAGCAGTTTACCCTCCGACGGGGGTCATGGCTACACCTTC	CASSLPSDGGHGYTF	once	.	TRBV28	TRBJ1-2
TGTGCCAGTAGTATTGGGTTGACTAGCGGGAGTCTGAGGAGCAATGAGCAGTTCTTC	CASSIGLTSGSLRSNEQFF	.	TRBD2	TRBV19	TRBJ2-1
TGTGCCAGCAGCTTTTCAGTGAACACTGAAGCTTTCTTT	CASSFSVNTEAFF	.	.	TRBV7-2	TRBJ1-1
TGTGCCAGCAGCTTAGAGAGCGGCAGCTCCTACGAGCAGTACTTC	CASSLESGSSYEQYF	.	.	TRBV11-2	TRBJ2-7
TGTGCCAGCAGCTTAGTTAGCGGGAGCTCCTACGAGCAGTACTTC	CASSLVSGSSYEQYF	.	TRBD2	TRBV7-2	TRBJ2-7
TGTGCCAGCAGCTTAGCGCGGGGGGGAAAACTGTTTTTT	CASSLARGGKLFF	.	.	TRBV7-8	TRBJ1-4
TGTGCCGCCACTAGGGACATCATTAATGAAAAACTGTTTTTT	CAATRDIINEKLFF	.	.	TRBV14	TRBJ1-4
TGCGCCAGCAGCCAAGTCACCGGACTAGGCGGGAGTGAGCAGTTCTTC	CASSQVTGLGGSEQFF	.	TRBD2	TRBV4-1	TRBJ2-1
TGCAGCGTGGCGACTAGCGGGAGCTCCTACGAGCAGTACTTC	CSVATSGSSYEQYF	.	TRBD2	TRBV29-1	TRBJ2-7
TGTGCCAGCAGCCGGGAAGCGGGCCTCTACAATGAGCAGTTCTTC	CASSREAGLYNEQFF	.	.	TRBV7-9	TRBJ2-1
TGTGCCAGCAACCACAGGGGGGAGGGTGAAAAACTGTTTTTT	CASNHRGEGEKLFF	.	TRBD1	TRBV2	TRBJ1-4
TGTGCCAGCAGTGAAAGGGGTTTGCGGGGAGAAGAGACCCAGTACTTC	CASSERGLRGEETQYF	.	.	TRBV6-1	TRBJ2-5
TGCGCCAGCAGATTGGGACTCGTGCTCACAGATACGCAGTATTTT	CASRLGLVLTDTQYF	few	.	TRBV5-1	TRBJ2-3